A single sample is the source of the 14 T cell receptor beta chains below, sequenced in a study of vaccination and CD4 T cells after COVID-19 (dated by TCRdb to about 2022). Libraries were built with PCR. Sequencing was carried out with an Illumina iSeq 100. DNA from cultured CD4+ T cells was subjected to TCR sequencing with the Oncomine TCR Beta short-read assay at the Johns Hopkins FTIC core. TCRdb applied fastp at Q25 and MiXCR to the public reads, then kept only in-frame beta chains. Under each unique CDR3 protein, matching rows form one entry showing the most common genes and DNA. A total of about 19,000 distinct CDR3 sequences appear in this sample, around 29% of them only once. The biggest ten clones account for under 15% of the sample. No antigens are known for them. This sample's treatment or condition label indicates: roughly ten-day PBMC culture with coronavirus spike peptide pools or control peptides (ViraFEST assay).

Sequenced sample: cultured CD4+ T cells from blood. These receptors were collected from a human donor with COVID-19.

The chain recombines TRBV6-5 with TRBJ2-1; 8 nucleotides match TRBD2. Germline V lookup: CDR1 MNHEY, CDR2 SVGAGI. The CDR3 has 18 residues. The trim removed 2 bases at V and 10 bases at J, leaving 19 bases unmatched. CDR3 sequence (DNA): TGTGCCAGCAGTTACGGGGGACGGGCTAGCGGGCCGACTGCAGAGCAGTTCTTC. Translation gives CASSYGGRASGPTAEQFF.

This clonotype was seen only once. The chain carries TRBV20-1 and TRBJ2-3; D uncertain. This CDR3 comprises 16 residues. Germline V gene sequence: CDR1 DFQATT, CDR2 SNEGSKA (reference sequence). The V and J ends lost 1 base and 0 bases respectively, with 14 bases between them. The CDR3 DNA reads TGCAGTGCTAGAGTCCCCCGAGGCCTAAGCACAGATACGCAGTATTTT. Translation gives CSARVPRGLSTDTQYF.

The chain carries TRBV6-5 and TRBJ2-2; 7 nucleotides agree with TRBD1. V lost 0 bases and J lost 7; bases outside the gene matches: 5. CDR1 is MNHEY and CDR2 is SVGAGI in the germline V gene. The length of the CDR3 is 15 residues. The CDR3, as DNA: TGTGCCAGCAGTTACTCAGGGGGCCGTAGCGGGGAGCTGTTTTTT. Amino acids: CASSYSGGRSGELFF.

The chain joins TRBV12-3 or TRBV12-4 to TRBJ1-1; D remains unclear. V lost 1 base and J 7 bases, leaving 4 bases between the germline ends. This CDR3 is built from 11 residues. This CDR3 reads CASSLEHEAFF. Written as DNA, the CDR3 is TGTGCCAGCAGTTTAGAGCATGAAGCTTTCTTT.

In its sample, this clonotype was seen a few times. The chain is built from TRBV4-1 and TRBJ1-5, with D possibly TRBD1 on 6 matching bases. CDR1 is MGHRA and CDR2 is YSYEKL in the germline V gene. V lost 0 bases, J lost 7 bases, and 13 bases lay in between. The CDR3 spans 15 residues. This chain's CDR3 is CASSQDTGLYQPQHF. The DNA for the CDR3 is TGCGCCAGCAGCCAAGATACAGGGTTGTACCAGCCCCAGCATTTT.

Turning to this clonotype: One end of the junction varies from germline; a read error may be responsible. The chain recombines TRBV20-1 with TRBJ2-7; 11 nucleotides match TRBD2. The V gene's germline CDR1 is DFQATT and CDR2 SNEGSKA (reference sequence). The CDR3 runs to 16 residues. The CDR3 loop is CGAVAGGLGTSYEQYF. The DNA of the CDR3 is TGCGGTGCTGTAGCGGGGGGGCTTGGGACGTCCTACGAGCAGTACTTC.

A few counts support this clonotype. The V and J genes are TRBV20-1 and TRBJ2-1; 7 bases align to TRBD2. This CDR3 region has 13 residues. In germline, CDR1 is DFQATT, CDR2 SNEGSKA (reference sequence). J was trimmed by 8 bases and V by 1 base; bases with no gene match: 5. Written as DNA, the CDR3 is TGCAGTGCTAGAGGGGGAGGGGCCGATGAGCAGTTCTTC. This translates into CSARGGGADEQFF.

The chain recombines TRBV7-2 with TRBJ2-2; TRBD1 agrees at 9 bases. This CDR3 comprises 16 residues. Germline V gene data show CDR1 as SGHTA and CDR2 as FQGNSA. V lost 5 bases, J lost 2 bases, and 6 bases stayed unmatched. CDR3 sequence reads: CASSVSQGANTGELFF. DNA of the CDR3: TGTGCCAGCAGCGTCTCACAGGGGGCAAACACCGGGGAGCTGTTTTTT. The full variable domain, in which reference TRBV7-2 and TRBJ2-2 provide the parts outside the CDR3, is GAGVSQSPSNKVTEKGKDVELRCDPISGHTALYWYRQSLGQGLEFLIYFQGNSAPDKSGLPSDRFSAERTGGSVSTLTIQRTQQEDSAVYLCASSVSQGANTGELFFGEGSRLTVL.

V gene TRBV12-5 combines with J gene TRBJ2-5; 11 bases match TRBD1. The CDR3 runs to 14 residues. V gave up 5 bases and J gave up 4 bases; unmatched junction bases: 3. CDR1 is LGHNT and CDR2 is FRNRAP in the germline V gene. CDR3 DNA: TGTGCTAGTGGTCATGGGACAGGGGGAGAGACCCAGTACTTC. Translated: CASGHGTGGETQYF.

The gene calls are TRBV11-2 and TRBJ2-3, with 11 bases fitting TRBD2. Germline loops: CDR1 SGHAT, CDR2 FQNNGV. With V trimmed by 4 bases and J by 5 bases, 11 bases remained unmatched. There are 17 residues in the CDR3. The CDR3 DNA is TGTGCCAGCAGCTCTCCCGCGGGACTAGCGGCGGGAGATACGCAGTATTTT. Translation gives CASSSPAGLAAGDTQYF.

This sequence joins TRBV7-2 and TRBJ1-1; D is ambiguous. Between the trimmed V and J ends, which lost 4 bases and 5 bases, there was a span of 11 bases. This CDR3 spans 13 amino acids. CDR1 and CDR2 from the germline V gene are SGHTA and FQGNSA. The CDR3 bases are TGTGCCAGCAGCTCACAAATAGGTACTGAAGCTTTCTTT. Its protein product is CASSSQIGTEAFF.

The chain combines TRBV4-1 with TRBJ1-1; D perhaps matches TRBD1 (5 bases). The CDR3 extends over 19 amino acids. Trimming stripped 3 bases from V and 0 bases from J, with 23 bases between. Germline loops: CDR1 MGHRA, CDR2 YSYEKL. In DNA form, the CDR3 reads TGCGCCAGCAGCCACGGAGACAGCGACCAATACACCATGAACACTGAAGCTTTCTTT. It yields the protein CASSHGDSDQYTMNTEAFF.

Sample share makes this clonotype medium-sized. Here the CDR3 reads CASSLDRSRAEAFF. The CDR3 DNA reads TGTGCCAGCAGCTTAGACAGGTCAAGAGCTGAAGCTTTCTTT. J is TRBJ1-1 and V is TRBV7-8; D may be TRBD1 (5 bases). V shed 1 base and J shed 6 bases, with 12 bases lying between them. The length of the CDR3 is 14 residues. Germline loops: CDR1 SGHVS, CDR2 FQNEAQ.

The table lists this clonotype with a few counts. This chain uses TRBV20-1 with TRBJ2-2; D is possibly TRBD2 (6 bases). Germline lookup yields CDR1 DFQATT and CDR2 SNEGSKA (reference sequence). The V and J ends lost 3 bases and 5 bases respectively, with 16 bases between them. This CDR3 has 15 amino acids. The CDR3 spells CSARDAGFTTGELFF. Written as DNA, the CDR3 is TGCAGTGCTAGGGACGCGGGGTTCACGACCGGGGAGCTGTTTTTT.